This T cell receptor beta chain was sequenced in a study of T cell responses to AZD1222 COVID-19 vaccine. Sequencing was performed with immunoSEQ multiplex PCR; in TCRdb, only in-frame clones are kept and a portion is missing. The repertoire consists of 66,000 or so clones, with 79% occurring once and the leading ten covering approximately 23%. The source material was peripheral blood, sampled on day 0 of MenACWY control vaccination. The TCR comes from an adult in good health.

This chain's CDR3 is CASSELYSQPQHF. The CDR3 coding sequence is TGTGCCAGCAGTGAACTCTACAGCCAGCCCCAGCATTTT. The rearrangement links TRBV6-1 to TRBJ1-5; D gene unclear. This CDR3 is 13 amino acids long. The germline gives CDR1 MNHNS, CDR2 SASEGT. Trimming left V 2 bases short and J 7 bases short, with 9 bases between.